This TCR beta chain comes out of a study of graft-versus-host responses after intestinal transplantation. Background on the study: Uniformly, recipients were administered anti-thymocyte globulin induction with subsequent tacrolimus and steroids for 3 to 4 years.

For this clone: Its antigen is undetermined.

Overall study results and limits: GvH clones turned up in recipient marrow; some had shown up first in ileum or blood.

Method: immunoSEQ multiplex PCR; TCRdb's copy keeps in-frame clones and lacks some. The sample holds 55,000 to 75,000 clones, around 82% seen once. This sequence originates from a human donor who was the organ donor for an intestinal transplant. The sample in question was unstimulated CD4+ T cells sorted from spleen or lymph node cells, obtained before transplant.

This chain's CDR3 is CASWGRGLNTEAFF. The CDR3 nucleotides are TGTGCCAGCTGGGGCAGGGGGTTGAACACTGAAGCTTTCTTT. The V call is TRBV6-1, the J call TRBJ1-1, with 7 bases lining up with TRBD1. The CDR3 extends over 14 amino acids. The germline V gene has CDR1 MNHNS and CDR2 SASEGT. V lost 8 bases and J lost 0; bases outside the gene matches: 6.